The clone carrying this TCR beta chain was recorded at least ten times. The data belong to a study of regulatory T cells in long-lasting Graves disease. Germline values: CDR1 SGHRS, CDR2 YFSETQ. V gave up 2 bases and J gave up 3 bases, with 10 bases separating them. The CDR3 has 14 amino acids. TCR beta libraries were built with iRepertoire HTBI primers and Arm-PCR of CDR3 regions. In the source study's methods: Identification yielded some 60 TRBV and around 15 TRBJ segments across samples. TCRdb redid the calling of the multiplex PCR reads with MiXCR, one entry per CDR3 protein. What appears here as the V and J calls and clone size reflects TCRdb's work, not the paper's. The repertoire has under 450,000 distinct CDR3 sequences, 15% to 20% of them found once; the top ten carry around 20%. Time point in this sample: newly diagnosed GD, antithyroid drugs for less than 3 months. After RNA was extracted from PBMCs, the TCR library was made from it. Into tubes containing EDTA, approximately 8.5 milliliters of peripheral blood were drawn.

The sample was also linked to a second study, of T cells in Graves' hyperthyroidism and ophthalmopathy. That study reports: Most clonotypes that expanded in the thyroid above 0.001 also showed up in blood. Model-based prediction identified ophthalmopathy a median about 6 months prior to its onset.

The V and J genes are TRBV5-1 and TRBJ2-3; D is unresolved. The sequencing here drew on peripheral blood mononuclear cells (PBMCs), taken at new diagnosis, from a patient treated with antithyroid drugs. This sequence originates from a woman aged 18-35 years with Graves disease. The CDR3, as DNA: TGCGCCAGCAGCTTCCGGGCAAAAACAGATACGCAGTATTTT. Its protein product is CASSFRAKTDTQYF.